The 19 T cell receptor beta chains presented below share a single source sample, sequenced in a study of shared clonotypes between healthy human individuals. The protocol was immunoSEQ multiplex PCR, while the TCRdb copy is restricted to in-frame clones and leaves out a portion. The sample has around 1,900,000 clones, about 94% seen once. Naive-designated CD8 cells lacked CD45RO, were positively enriched for CCR7, and omitted terminally differentiated effector memory CD45RA+ cells. The specimen was naive CD8+ T cells from PBMCs. The receptors come from a man aged 18 to 35 in good health. Some clones in this sample may be carry-over from other donors' samples.

The chain has TRBV9 and TRBJ2-3; possibly TRBD1 for D (6 bases). The V and J ends lost 0 bases and 0 bases respectively, with 11 bases between them. In germline, CDR1 is SGDLS, CDR2 YYNGEE. The CDR3 spans 16 residues. The CDR3 DNA is TGTGCCAGCAGCGTAGACAGGGTAACTAGCACAGATACGCAGTATTTT. This gives the protein CASSVDRVTSTDTQYF.

CDR3 DNA: TGTGCCAGCAGACAGCCGGGACAGGGCTACAATGAGCAGTTCTTC. Encoded protein: CASRQPGQGYNEQFF. The chain carries TRBV7-9 and TRBJ2-1, with TRBD1 matching 9 bases. The CDR3 runs to 15 residues. J gave up 3 bases and V 6 bases, and 6 bases lay outside the gene matches. The germline V gene has CDR1 SEHNR and CDR2 FQNEAQ (reference sequence).

The V and J genes are TRBV27 and TRBJ2-1; D is tentatively TRBD1 or TRBD2 (5 bases each). The CDR3 runs to 16 residues. CDR1 is MNHEY, CDR2 SMNVEV, per germline (reference sequence). The V gene lost 6 bases and the J gene lost 0 bases, with 15 bases spanning the gap. The CDR3 is CASRTGDGGSYNEQFF. The CDR3 region has the DNA TGTGCCAGCAGAACCGGGGACGGAGGCTCCTACAATGAGCAGTTCTTC.

This rearrangement joins TRBV7-8 to TRBJ2-3; the match to TRBD2 covers 15 bases. The CDR3 runs 17 residues. V dropped 5 bases and J dropped 5; count of bases not matched to a gene: 8. Germline CDR1 SGHVS, CDR2 FQNEAQ. The CDR3 protein is CASSEGTSGRHIDTQYF. The CDR3 DNA reads TGTGCCAGCAGCGAAGGGACTAGCGGGAGGCATATAGATACGCAGTATTTT.

The chain couples TRBV9 to TRBJ2-7; 10 nucleotides match TRBD2. The germline CDR1 and CDR2 sequences are SGDLS and YYNGEE. The CDR3 runs to 16 residues. V lost 0 bases to trimming and J lost 3 bases; unmatched junction nucleotides: 6. This chain's CDR3 is CASSVDWTSGYYEQYF. The CDR3 nucleotides are TGTGCCAGCAGCGTAGACTGGACTAGCGGATACTACGAGCAGTACTTC.

This chain connects TRBV19 to TRBJ2-7; 8 bases are a match to TRBD1. Germline loops: CDR1 LNHDA, CDR2 SQIVND (reference sequence). J gave up 2 bases and V 3 bases, and 3 bases lay outside the gene matches. The CDR3 is 14 residues long. The CDR3 DNA reads as TGTGCCAGTAGTATCAGGGGGCAGGCCTACGAGCAGTACTTC. It is translated as CASSIRGQAYEQYF. Based on the CDR3 plus reference TRBV19 and TRBJ2-7, the full variable domain is DGGITQSPKYLFRKEGQNVTLSCEQNLNHDAMYWYRQDPGQGLRLIYYSQIVNDFQKGDIAEGYSVSREKKESFPLTVTSAQKNPTAFYLCASSIRGQAYEQYFGPGTRLTVT.

This sequence joins TRBV28 and TRBJ1-5, with 7 bases lining up with TRBD1. Trimming removed 6 bases from V and 6 bases from J; junction bases left unmatched: 11. The germline gives CDR1 MDHEN, CDR2 SYDVKM. This CDR3 contains 15 residues. The CDR3 sequence is CASRVTGRKVQPQHF. The CDR3 DNA sequence: TGTGCCAGCAGAGTGACAGGGAGGAAGGTTCAGCCCCAGCATTTT. Using reference TRBV28 and TRBJ1-5 for the parts outside the CDR3, the full variable domain is DVKVTQSSRYLVKRTGEKVFLECVQDMDHENMFWYRQDPGLGLRLIYFSYDVKMKEKGDIPEGYSVSREKKERFSLILESASTNQTSMYLCASRVTGRKVQPQHFGDGTRLSIL.

This rearrangement joins TRBV9 to TRBJ2-5; D might be TRBD1 (5 bases). Trimming removed 3 bases from V and 8 bases from J, with 8 bases in between. Germline V gene sequence: CDR1 SGDLS, CDR2 YYNGEE. This CDR3 comprises 11 residues. CDR3 sequence: CASSGQGTQYF. The CDR3 DNA is TGTGCCAGCAGCGGCCAGGGAACCCAGTACTTC. The complete variable domain, with remaining parts taken from reference TRBV9 and TRBJ2-5, reads DSGVTQTPKHLITATGQRVTLRCSPRSGDLSVYWYQQSLDQGLQFLIQYYNGEERAKGNILERFSAQQFPDLHSELNLSSLELGDSALYFCASSGQGTQYFGPGTRLLVL.

The chain links TRBV11-2 to TRBJ1-1, with D unresolved. The CDR3 runs 14 residues. Germline CDR1 reads SGHAT; CDR2 reads FQNNGV. Between the trimmed V and J ends, which lost 0 bases and 3 bases, there was a span of 8 bases. CDR3 in amino acids: CASSLELAYTEAFF. The CDR3 DNA follows: TGTGCCAGCAGCTTAGAACTGGCTTACACTGAAGCTTTCTTT. Combining the CDR3 with reference TRBV11-2 and TRBJ1-1 gives the whole variable domain EAGVAQSPRYKIIEKRQSVAFWCNPISGHATLYWYQQILGQGPKLLIQFQNNGVVDDSQLPKDRFSAERLKGVDSTLKIQPAKLEDSAVYLCASSLELAYTEAFFGQGTRLTVV.

The chain couples TRBV11-2 to TRBJ2-1, with D possibly being TRBD2 (5 bases). The CDR3 spans 16 residues. Trimming cost V 0 bases and J 2 bases, with 11 bases left between them. Germline V gene lookup returns CDR1 SGHAT and CDR2 FQNNGV. The CDR3 sequence: CASSLDSGLAYNEQFF. CDR3 bases: TGTGCCAGCAGCTTAGACTCGGGGTTAGCCTACAATGAGCAGTTCTTC.

V gene TRBV27 combines with J gene TRBJ2-1; tentatively, D is TRBD1 (5 bases). The ends were cut back, 6 bases at V and 10 bases at J, with 16 bases in the middle. The CDR3 covers 13 residues. In germline, CDR1 is MNHEY, CDR2 SMNVEV (reference sequence). The CDR3 loop is CASRITGAGEQFF. The DNA for the CDR3 is TGTGCCAGCAGAATAACAGGTGCAGGGGAGCAGTTCTTC.

Notes on this clone: The same CDR3 is also encoded by other DNA sequences in this sample. V usage is TRBV2 and J usage is TRBJ1-1; D is unresolved. The V end lost 5 bases, the J end lost 4 bases, and 5 bases lay between the germline ends. CDR1 and CDR2 from the germline V gene are SNHLY and FYNNEI. CDR3 length: 11 amino acids. The CDR3 DNA reads as TGTGCCAGCAGTCTAGGCACTGAAGCTTTCTTT. This encodes CASSLGTEAFF.

The V gene is TRBV9, the J gene TRBJ2-7; 7 bases fit TRBD2. From germline, CDR1 is SGDLS and CDR2 YYNGEE. V lost 0 bases, J lost 5 bases, and 11 bases stayed unmatched. This CDR3 spans 16 amino acids. The CDR3 DNA reads TGTGCCAGCAGCGTAGGAGTGGCGGGAGTTTACGACGAGCAGTACTTC. Its protein is CASSVGVAGVYDEQYF.

This chain connects TRBV11-2 to TRBJ2-1; TRBD2 might be the D (5 bases). Trimming left V 3 bases short and J 8 bases short, with 14 bases between. CDR1 is SGHAT, CDR2 FQNNGV, per germline. CDR3 size: 14 residues. The CDR3 DNA reads as TGTGCCAGCAGCTTTAGTAGCGCCGTCCATGAGCAGTTCTTC. This encodes CASSFSSAVHEQFF.

The chain links TRBV5-1 to TRBJ2-7; no reliable D call. Trimming left V 4 bases short and J 2 bases short, with 13 bases between. Germline-derived CDR1 and CDR2 are SGHRS and YFSETQ. CDR3 length: 14 residues. The CDR3 spells CASSRVGVPYEQYF. The CDR3 DNA is TGCGCCAGCAGCCGGGTAGGAGTCCCCTACGAGCAGTACTTC.

V usage is TRBV19 and J usage is TRBJ1-2, with D unresolved. Deletions cut 0 bases from V and 4 bases from J, with 12 bases between. The CDR3 sequence is 15 residues long. Germline-derived CDR1 and CDR2 are LNHDA and SQIVND (reference sequence). Here the CDR3 reads CASSIDEETVYGYTF. DNA for the CDR3: TGTGCCAGTAGTATAGATGAGGAAACGGTCTATGGCTACACCTTC.

The chain is built from TRBV7-9 and TRBJ2-7, with 8 bases aligning to TRBD2. CDR1 SEHNR and CDR2 FQNEAQ come from the germline V gene (reference sequence). The CDR3 spans 15 residues. V lost 3 bases and J lost 2; bases outside the gene matches: 6. The CDR3 here is CASSFSAGGPYEQYF. For the CDR3, the DNA is TGTGCCAGCAGCTTTTCTGCGGGGGGCCCCTACGAGCAGTACTTC.

The chain combines TRBV5-1 with TRBJ2-3; a possible D gene is TRBD2 (6 bases). The germline CDR1 and CDR2 sequences are SGHRS and YFSETQ. This CDR3 has 15 residues. With 2 bases removed from V and 1 base from J, the gap between germline ends came to 11 bases. The CDR3 reads CASSLLAERTDTQYF. The CDR3 DNA is TGCGCCAGCAGCTTACTAGCTGAACGCACAGATACGCAGTATTTT. The full variable domain, rest sourced from reference TRBV5-1 and TRBJ2-3, is KAGVTQTPRYLIKTRGQQVTLSCSPISGHRSVSWYQQTPGQGLQFLFEYFSETQRNKGNFPGRFSGRQFSNSRSEMNVSTLELGDSALYLCASSLLAERTDTQYFGPGTRLTVL.

V and J are TRBV4-1 and TRBJ1-2; TRBD1 aligns across 10 bases. The CDR3 is 18 amino acids. The V gene end was trimmed by 0 bases and the J gene end by 6 bases; junction bases not matched to a gene: 13. The V gene's germline CDR1 is MGHRA and CDR2 YSYEKL. The DNA of the CDR3 is TGCGCCAGCAGCCAAGATAGGGGCCGGGACAGGGGTAAGGATGGCTACACCTTC. Translating gives CASSQDRGRDRGKDGYTF.